This T cell receptor beta chain was documented in a study of response to subunit inactivated influenza vaccine. A few counts support this clonotype. Its antigen is not known. TCRdb re-derived calls from the RT-PCR reads in MiXCR, one entry per CDR3 protein. This sample has roughly 700,000 distinct CDR3 sequences, with more than 11% found just once. Study-level points and caveats: Every seasonal influenza vaccination brings in few new T cells, the authors suggested.

The sample in question was PBMCs from blood, obtained 14 days before vaccination. The clonotype originates from a man between 45 and 60 years old who received an inactivated influenza vaccine.

The CDR3 DNA follows: TGTGCCAGCAGCCAAGGTTGGCAGGGACACAATGAGCAGTTCTTC. Translation: CASSQGWQGHNEQFF. The rearrangement uses TRBV4-2 and TRBJ2-1; D might be TRBD1 or TRBD2, each matching 5 bases. Trimming removed 1 base from V and 5 bases from J, with 12 bases in between. CDR1 LGHNA and CDR2 YNFKEQ come from the germline V gene. This CDR3 region has 15 residues.